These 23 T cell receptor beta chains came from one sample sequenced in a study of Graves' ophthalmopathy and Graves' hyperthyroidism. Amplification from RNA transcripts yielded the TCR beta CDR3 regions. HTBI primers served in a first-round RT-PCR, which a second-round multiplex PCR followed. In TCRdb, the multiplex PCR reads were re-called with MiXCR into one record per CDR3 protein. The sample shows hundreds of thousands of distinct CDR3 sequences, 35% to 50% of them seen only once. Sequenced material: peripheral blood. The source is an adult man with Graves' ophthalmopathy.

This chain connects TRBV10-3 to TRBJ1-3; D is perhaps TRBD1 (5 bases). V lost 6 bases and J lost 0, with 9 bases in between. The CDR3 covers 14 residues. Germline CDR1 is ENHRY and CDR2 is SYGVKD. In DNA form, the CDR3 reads TGTGCCATCAGGGGGACCCCCTCTGGAAACACCATATATTTT. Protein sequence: CAIRGTPSGNTIYF.

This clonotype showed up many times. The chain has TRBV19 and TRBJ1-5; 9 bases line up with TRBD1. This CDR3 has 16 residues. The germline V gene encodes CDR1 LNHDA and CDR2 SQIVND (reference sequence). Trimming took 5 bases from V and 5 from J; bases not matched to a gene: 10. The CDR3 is CASSYDRDRAHQPQHF. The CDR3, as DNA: TGTGCCAGTAGTTATGACCGGGACAGGGCGCATCAGCCCCAGCATTTT.

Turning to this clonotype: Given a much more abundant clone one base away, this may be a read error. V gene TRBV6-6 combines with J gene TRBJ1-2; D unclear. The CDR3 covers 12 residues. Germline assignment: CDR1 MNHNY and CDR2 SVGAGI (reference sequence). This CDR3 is CAGSYDGYGYTF. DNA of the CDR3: TGTGCCGGCAGTTACGATGGGTATGGCTACACCTTC.

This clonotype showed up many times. The CDR3 sequence is CASSTGQGHTGELFF. The CDR3 DNA reads TGTGCCAGTAGTACGGGACAGGGGCACACCGGGGAGCTGTTTTTT. The chain uses TRBV19 and TRBJ2-2; 10 positions agree with TRBD1. The CDR3 is made up of 15 amino acids. The junction had 2 bases not matched to a gene; V was cut back by 4 bases and J by 3 bases. Germline V lookup: CDR1 LNHDA, CDR2 SQIVND (reference sequence).

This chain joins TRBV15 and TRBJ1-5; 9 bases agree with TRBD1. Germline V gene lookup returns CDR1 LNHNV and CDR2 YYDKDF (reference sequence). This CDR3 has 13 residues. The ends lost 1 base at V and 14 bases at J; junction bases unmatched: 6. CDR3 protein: CATSRGGQGYEHF. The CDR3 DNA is TGTGCCACCAGCAGAGGTGGACAGGGGTACGAGCATTTT.

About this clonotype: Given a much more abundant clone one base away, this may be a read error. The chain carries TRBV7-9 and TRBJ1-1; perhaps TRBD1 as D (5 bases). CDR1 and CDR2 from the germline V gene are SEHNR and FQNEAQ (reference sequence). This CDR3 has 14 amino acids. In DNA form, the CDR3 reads TGTGTCAGCAGCCCCCGGGACGTAGGCACTGAAGCTTTCTTT. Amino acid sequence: CVSSPRDVGTEAFF.

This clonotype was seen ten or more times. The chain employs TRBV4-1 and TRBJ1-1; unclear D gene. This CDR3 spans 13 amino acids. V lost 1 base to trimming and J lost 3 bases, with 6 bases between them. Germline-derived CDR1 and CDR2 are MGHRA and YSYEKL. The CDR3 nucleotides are TGCGCCAGCAGCCAAGCTCGTTACACTGAAGCTTTCTTT. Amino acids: CASSQARYTEAFF.

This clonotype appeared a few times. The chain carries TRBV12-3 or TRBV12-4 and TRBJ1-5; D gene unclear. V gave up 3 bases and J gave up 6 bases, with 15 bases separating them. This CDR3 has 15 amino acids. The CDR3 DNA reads TGTGCCAGCAGTTTTACCGCAGGTGTTGGTCAGCCCCAGCATTTT. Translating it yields CASSFTAGVGQPQHF.

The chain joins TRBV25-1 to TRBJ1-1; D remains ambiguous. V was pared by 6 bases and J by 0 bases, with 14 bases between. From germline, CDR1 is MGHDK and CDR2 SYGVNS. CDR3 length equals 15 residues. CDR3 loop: CASRNLGLMNTEAFF. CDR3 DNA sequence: TGTGCCAGCAGGAATCTTGGACTGATGAACACTGAAGCTTTCTTT.

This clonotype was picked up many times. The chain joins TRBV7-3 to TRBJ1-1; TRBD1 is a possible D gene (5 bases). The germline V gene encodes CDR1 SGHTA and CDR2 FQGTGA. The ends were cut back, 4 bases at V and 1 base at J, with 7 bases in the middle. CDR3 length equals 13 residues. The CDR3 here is CASSSQGNTEAFF. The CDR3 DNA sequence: TGTGCCAGCAGCTCTCAGGGGAACACTGAAGCTTTCTTT.

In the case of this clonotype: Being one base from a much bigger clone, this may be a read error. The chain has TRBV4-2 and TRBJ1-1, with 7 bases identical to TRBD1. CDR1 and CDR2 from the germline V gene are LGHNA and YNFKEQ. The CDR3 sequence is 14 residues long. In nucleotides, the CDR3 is TGTGCCAGCTGGGACAGCGGTATAAACACTGAAGCTCTCTTT. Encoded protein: CASWDSGINTEALF.

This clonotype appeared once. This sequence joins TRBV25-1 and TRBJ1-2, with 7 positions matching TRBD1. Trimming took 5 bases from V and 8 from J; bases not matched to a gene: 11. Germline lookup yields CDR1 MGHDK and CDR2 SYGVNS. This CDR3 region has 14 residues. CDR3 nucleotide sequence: TGTGCCAGCAGTCCTAGACAGGGTGGAGGAGGCTACACCTTC. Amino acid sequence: CASSPRQGGGGYTF.

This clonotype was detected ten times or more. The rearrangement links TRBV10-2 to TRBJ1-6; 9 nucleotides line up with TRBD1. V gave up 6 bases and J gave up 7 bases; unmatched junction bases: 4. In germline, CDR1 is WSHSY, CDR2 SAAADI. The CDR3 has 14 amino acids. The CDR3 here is CASRAGTGNSPLHF. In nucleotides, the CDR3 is TGCGCCAGCAGAGCCGGGACAGGGAATTCACCCCTCCACTTT.

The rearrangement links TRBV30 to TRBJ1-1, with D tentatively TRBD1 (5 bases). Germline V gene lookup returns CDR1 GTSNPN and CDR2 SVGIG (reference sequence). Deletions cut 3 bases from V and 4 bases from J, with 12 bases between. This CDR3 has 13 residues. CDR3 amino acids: CAWSGHPLTEAFF. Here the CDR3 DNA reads TGTGCCTGGAGCGGACATCCTCTCACTGAAGCTTTCTTT.

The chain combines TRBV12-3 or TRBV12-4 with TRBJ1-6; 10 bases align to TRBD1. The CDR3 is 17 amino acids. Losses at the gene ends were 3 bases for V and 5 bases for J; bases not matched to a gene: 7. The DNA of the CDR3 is TGTGCCAGCAGTTTTTCCGGGACAGGGGTAGATAATTCACCCCTCCACTTT. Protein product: CASSFSGTGVDNSPLHF.

The CDR3 nucleotides read TGTGCCAGCAGCCAAGTGGACGGACCCTACGAGCAGTACTTC. The encoded protein is CASSQVDGPYEQYF. The chain employs TRBV12-3 or TRBV12-4 and TRBJ2-7; D call uncertain. The V gene lost 6 bases and the J gene lost 2 bases, with 14 bases spanning the gap. The CDR3 is 14 amino acids.

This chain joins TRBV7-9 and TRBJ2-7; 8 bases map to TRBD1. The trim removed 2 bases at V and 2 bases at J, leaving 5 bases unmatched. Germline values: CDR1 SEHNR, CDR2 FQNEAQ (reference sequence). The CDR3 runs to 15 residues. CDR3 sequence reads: CASSLSDRATYEQYF. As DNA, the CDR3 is TGTGCCAGCAGCTTATCGGACAGGGCAACCTACGAGCAGTACTTC.

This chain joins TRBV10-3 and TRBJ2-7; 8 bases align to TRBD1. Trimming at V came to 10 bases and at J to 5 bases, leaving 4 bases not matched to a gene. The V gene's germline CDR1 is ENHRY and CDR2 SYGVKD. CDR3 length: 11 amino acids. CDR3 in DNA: TGTGCCAGCAGGGGACAGGACGAGCAGTACTTC. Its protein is CASRGQDEQYF.

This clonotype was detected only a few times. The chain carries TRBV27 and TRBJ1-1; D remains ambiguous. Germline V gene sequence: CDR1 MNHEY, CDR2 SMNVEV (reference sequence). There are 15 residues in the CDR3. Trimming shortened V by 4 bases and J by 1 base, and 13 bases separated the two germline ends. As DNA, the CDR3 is TGTGCCAGCAGTTCCTTTGGTAGTGCGAACACTGAAGCTTTCTTT. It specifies CASSSFGSANTEAFF.

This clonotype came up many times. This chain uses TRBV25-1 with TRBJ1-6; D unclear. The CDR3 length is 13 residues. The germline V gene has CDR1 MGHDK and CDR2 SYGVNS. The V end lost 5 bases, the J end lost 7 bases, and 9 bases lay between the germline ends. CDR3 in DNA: TGTGCCAGCAGTCCCCCGGGGAATTCACCCCTCCACTTT. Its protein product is CASSPPGNSPLHF.

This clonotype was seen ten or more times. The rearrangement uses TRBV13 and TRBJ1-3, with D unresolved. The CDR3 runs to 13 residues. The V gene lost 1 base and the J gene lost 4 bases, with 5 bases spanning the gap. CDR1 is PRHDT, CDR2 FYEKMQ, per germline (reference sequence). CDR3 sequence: CASSLAHGNTIYF. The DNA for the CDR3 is TGTGCCAGCAGCTTAGCGCACGGAAACACCATATATTTT.

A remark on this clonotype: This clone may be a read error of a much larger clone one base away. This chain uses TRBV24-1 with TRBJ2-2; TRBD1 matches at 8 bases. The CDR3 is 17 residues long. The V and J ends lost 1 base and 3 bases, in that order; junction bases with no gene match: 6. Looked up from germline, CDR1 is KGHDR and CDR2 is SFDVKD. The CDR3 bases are TGTGCCACCAGTGATTTCCAGGGGGCGCTGGACACCGGGGAGCTGTTTTTT. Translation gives CATSDFQGALDTGELFF.

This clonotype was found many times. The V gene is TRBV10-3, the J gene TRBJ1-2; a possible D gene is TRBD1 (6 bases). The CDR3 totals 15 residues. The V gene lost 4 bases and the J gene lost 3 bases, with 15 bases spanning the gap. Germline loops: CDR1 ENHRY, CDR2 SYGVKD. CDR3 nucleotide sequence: TGTGCCATCAGTGCTACAGGGAGTCGTGACTATGGCTACACCTTC. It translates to CAISATGSRDYGYTF.